This entry features one T cell receptor beta chain sequence. The antigen remains unidentified. The germline gene is not matched at one end of the junction; a read error may be the cause. Combined were second doses at about 4 or about 12 weeks. The entry originates in a study of T cell responses to AZD1222 COVID-19 vaccine. Germline V gene lookup returns CDR1 LGHDT and CDR2 YNNKEL (reference sequence). This CDR3 spans 12 amino acids. Assay used: immunoSEQ multiplex PCR; TCRdb lists only in-frame clones, some missing. Of more than 20,000 clones listed, 87% are singletons. The study, taken as a whole, reports: Donors in the cohort were predominantly white British and more often female, and clonal diversity was possibly underestimated. At baseline, just 6 or 7 AZD1222 recipients tested seropositive. Spike-specific TCR breadth rose after two AZD1222 doses, and depth rose as well.

The J gene is TRBJ2-3, the V gene TRBV3-1 (or the pseudogene TRBV3-2); D is undetermined. This clonotype was sampled from an adult who received the AZD1222 COVID-19 vaccine. Sequences were derived from peripheral blood, sampled 28 days after the second AZD1222 dose. CDR3 amino acids: CASSQERQVHFF. The CDR3 DNA is TGTGCCAGCAGCCAAGAACGGCAGGTACACTTTTTT.